A selection of T cell receptor beta chains follows, all from one sample in a study of CD39 and CD103 CD8 tumor-infiltrating T cells. Method: immunoSEQ multiplex PCR; TCRdb's copy keeps in-frame clones and lacks some. Counted here are around 3,400 clones, about 63% occurring once; the ten biggest clones make up less than 30%. Sequencing was done on a sample of CD39- CD103- CD8+ T cells sorted from the tumor. These receptors were collected from a human donor with head and neck squamous cell carcinoma. The conserved cysteine and the conserved F or W are not part of the CDR3 here. The order of the fields is D gene, J gene, CDR3 length, V gene, clone size, CDR3 protein. A D gene is named only where the DNA matches it firmly. Rows may omit the clone size; those that give it use once, few, many or a size class.

d_call: TRBD1; j_call: TRBJ2-7; cdr3_length: 13; v_call: TRBV4-1; clone_size: NA; cdr3_aa: ASSQGDRGSYEQY
d_call: NA; j_call: TRBJ1-2; cdr3_length: 13; v_call: TRBV5-6; clone_size: few; cdr3_aa: ASTTFGQFVYGYT
d_call: NA; j_call: TRBJ2-3; cdr3_length: 12; v_call: TRBV7-9; clone_size: NA; cdr3_aa: ASSPKSQGDTQY
d_call: NA; j_call: TRBJ2-1; cdr3_length: 9; v_call: TRBV20-1; clone_size: NA; cdr3_aa: SALWSNEQF
d_call: NA; j_call: TRBJ1-1; cdr3_length: 15; v_call: TRBV28; clone_size: few; cdr3_aa: ASSLPGIILLGTEAF
d_call: TRBD1; j_call: TRBJ1-5; cdr3_length: 12; v_call: TRBV27; clone_size: NA; cdr3_aa: ASRETGGNQPQH
d_call: TRBD1; j_call: TRBJ2-7; cdr3_length: 13; v_call: TRBV6-5; clone_size: NA; cdr3_aa: ASRIGTGSSYEQY
d_call: NA; j_call: TRBJ2-7; cdr3_length: 12; v_call: TRBV14; clone_size: few; cdr3_aa: ASSQGIGTYEQY
d_call: NA; j_call: TRBJ2-1; cdr3_length: 10; v_call: TRBV4-2; clone_size: NA; cdr3_aa: ASSPNKNEQF
d_call: TRBD1; j_call: TRBJ2-7; cdr3_length: 12; v_call: TRBV4-1; clone_size: NA; cdr3_aa: ASSQGDRGFEQY
d_call: TRBD2; j_call: TRBJ2-5; cdr3_length: 14; v_call: TRBV12-5; clone_size: few; cdr3_aa: ASGPGLAGYQETQY
d_call: TRBD2; j_call: TRBJ2-1; cdr3_length: 12; v_call: TRBV6-1; clone_size: NA; cdr3_aa: ASRLAGTGDEQF
d_call: TRBD1; j_call: TRBJ1-2; cdr3_length: 15; v_call: TRBV5-1; clone_size: NA; cdr3_aa: ASSLVAGQGFTYGYT
d_call: NA; j_call: TRBJ1-1; cdr3_length: 12; v_call: TRBV6-5; clone_size: NA; cdr3_aa: ASSYAGGNTEAF
d_call: NA; j_call: TRBJ1-5; cdr3_length: 12; v_call: TRBV19; clone_size: few; cdr3_aa: ASSIWDINQPQH
d_call: TRBD1; j_call: TRBJ2-5; cdr3_length: 13; v_call: TRBV28; clone_size: NA; cdr3_aa: ASSLLDRGLETQY
d_call: TRBD1; j_call: TRBJ1-2; cdr3_length: 13; v_call: TRBV6-5; clone_size: NA; cdr3_aa: ASRPQGAEGYGYT
d_call: NA; j_call: TRBJ1-4; cdr3_length: 10; v_call: TRBV7-6; clone_size: NA; cdr3_aa: ASSSSGEKLF
d_call: NA; j_call: TRBJ2-1; cdr3_length: 14; v_call: TRBV27; clone_size: NA; cdr3_aa: ASSQRTTYSYNEQF
d_call: NA; j_call: TRBJ2-4; cdr3_length: 14; v_call: TRBV5-1; clone_size: NA; cdr3_aa: ASSPLMGWPKNIQY
d_call: NA; j_call: TRBJ1-4; cdr3_length: 10; v_call: TRBV27; clone_size: NA; cdr3_aa: ASSPNMGKLF
d_call: NA; j_call: TRBJ1-5; cdr3_length: 13; v_call: TRBV4-3; clone_size: few; cdr3_aa: ASSQIQGANQPQH
d_call: NA; j_call: TRBJ1-4; cdr3_length: 13; v_call: TRBV19; clone_size: once; cdr3_aa: ASRAGVGTNEKLF
d_call: NA; j_call: TRBJ2-3; cdr3_length: 12; v_call: TRBV27; clone_size: NA; cdr3_aa: ASSFQFSTDTQY
d_call: TRBD1; j_call: TRBJ1-2; cdr3_length: 17; v_call: TRBV4-3; clone_size: NA; cdr3_aa: ASSQDLGGQAPPNYGYT
d_call: NA; j_call: TRBJ1-5; cdr3_length: 13; v_call: TRBV4-3; clone_size: NA; cdr3_aa: ASSQERGGGQPQH
d_call: NA; j_call: TRBJ2-1; cdr3_length: 12; v_call: TRBV30; clone_size: large; cdr3_aa: AWSLGASYNEQF
d_call: TRBD1; j_call: TRBJ2-7; cdr3_length: 14; v_call: TRBV5-6; clone_size: NA; cdr3_aa: ASSSTAGTGGYEQY
d_call: TRBD2; j_call: TRBJ2-1; cdr3_length: 15; v_call: TRBV5-1; clone_size: medium-sized; cdr3_aa: ASSFSGTSDFYNEQF
d_call: NA; j_call: TRBJ1-1; cdr3_length: 10; v_call: TRBV29-1; clone_size: few; cdr3_aa: SVDPVDPEAF
d_call: TRBD1; j_call: TRBJ2-5; cdr3_length: 13; v_call: TRBV28; clone_size: NA; cdr3_aa: ASSPDRGVGETQY
d_call: NA; j_call: TRBJ1-4; cdr3_length: 13; v_call: TRBV4-1; clone_size: large; cdr3_aa: ASSQEQGYGEKLF
d_call: TRBD2; j_call: TRBJ2-3; cdr3_length: 11; v_call: TRBV7-3; clone_size: NA; cdr3_aa: ASSLKRGVTQY
d_call: NA; j_call: TRBJ2-3; cdr3_length: 13; v_call: TRBV6-6; clone_size: NA; cdr3_aa: ASSRAGARTDTQY
d_call: NA; j_call: TRBJ1-2; cdr3_length: 10; v_call: TRBV29-1; clone_size: NA; cdr3_aa: SVIGEKYGYT
d_call: TRBD1; j_call: TRBJ1-2; cdr3_length: 14; v_call: TRBV28; clone_size: NA; cdr3_aa: ASSLVSRTGDYGYT
d_call: NA; j_call: TRBJ2-7; cdr3_length: 13; v_call: TRBV7-2; clone_size: medium-sized; cdr3_aa: ASTPSRASSYEQY
d_call: NA; j_call: TRBJ1-2; cdr3_length: 13; v_call: TRBV5-1; clone_size: NA; cdr3_aa: ASSPNSGTRYGYT
d_call: NA; j_call: TRBJ2-7; cdr3_length: 9; v_call: TRBV20-1; clone_size: medium-sized; cdr3_aa: SASESYEQY
d_call: NA; j_call: TRBJ2-1; cdr3_length: 10; v_call: TRBV15; clone_size: NA; cdr3_aa: ATSRDWNEQF
d_call: TRBD1; j_call: TRBJ2-1; cdr3_length: 13; v_call: TRBV4-3; clone_size: NA; cdr3_aa: ASSLDRGFFSEQF
d_call: NA; j_call: TRBJ1-2; cdr3_length: 13; v_call: TRBV4-1; clone_size: NA; cdr3_aa: ASSYDRQLVYGYT
d_call: TRBD2; j_call: TRBJ2-1; cdr3_length: 14; v_call: TRBV7-9; clone_size: NA; cdr3_aa: ASTLNRGLAPPRQF
d_call: NA; j_call: TRBJ2-3; cdr3_length: 13; v_call: TRBV6-4; clone_size: few; cdr3_aa: ASSDQGGSTDTQY
d_call: NA; j_call: TRBJ2-7; cdr3_length: 10; v_call: TRBV30; clone_size: medium-sized; cdr3_aa: AWAGPGREQY
d_call: TRBD1; j_call: TRBJ2-3; cdr3_length: 14; v_call: TRBV19; clone_size: few; cdr3_aa: ASSPRTGPSTDTQY